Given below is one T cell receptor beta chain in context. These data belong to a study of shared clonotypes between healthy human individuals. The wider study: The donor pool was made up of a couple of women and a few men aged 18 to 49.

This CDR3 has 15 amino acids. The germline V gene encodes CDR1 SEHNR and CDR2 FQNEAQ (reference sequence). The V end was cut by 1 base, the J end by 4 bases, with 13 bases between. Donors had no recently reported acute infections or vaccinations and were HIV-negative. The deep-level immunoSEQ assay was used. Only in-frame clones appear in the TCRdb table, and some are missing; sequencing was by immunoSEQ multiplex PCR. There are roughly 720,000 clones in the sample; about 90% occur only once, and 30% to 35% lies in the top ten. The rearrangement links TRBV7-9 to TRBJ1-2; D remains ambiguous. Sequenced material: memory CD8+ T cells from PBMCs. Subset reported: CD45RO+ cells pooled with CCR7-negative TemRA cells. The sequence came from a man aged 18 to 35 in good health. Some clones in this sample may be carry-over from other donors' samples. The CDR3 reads CASSLVGPGRYGYTF. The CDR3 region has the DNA TGTGCCAGCAGCTTAGTTGGCCCTGGACGCTATGGCTACACCTTC.